Detailed here is one TCR beta chain. The sample is drawn from a study of blood T cell repertoires in COVID-19. Study-wide background: Some COVID-19 samples were acute and others convalescent; all came from the United States, Italy and Spain. In each case, the material was cDNA or gDNA derived from T cells, B-cell-depleted T cells, or PBMCs.

The repertoire was sequenced with immunoSEQ multiplex PCR; TCRdb's copy has only in-frame clones and lacks some. The sample lists 150,000 to 200,000 clones; over 80% were seen once. Individuals aged roughly 18 to 95 years were recruited from 24 US areas. Before they entered the study, exposed participants had met a COVID-19 case within 2 weeks. Trimming took 1 base from V and 4 from J; bases not matched to a gene: 2. The germline V gene has CDR1 LNHNV and CDR2 YYDKDF (reference sequence). This CDR3 spans 14 amino acids. The chain recombines TRBV15 with TRBJ1-1; 8 bases map to TRBD1. The source material was PBMCs or T cells enriched from blood (not recorded which). The source of this sequence is a man aged 70-80 years who had been exposed to COVID-19. The CDR3 region is CATSRAGGGTEAFF. CDR3 coding DNA: TGTGCCACCAGCAGAGCAGGGGGCGGCACTGAAGCTTTCTTT.